This T cell receptor (beta chain) was recorded in a study of cytomegalovirus exposure and HLA in healthy donors. Method: immunoSEQ multiplex PCR; TCRdb's copy keeps in-frame clones and lacks some. This sample has more than 85,000 clones; about 95% occur once, and the top ten carry around 0.85%. CDR3 length equals 11 residues. Germline V gene lookup returns CDR1 DFQATT and CDR2 SNEGSKA (reference sequence). The V end was cut by 0 bases, the J end by 7 bases, with 3 bases between. Sequenced material: PBMCs. The chain has TRBV20-1 and TRBJ2-2; D remains unclear. The TCR comes from a woman younger than 35 in good health and CMV-seronegative. CDR3 bases: TGCAGTGCTAGAGACGGCGGGGAGCTGTTTTTT. This translates into CSARDGGELFF.